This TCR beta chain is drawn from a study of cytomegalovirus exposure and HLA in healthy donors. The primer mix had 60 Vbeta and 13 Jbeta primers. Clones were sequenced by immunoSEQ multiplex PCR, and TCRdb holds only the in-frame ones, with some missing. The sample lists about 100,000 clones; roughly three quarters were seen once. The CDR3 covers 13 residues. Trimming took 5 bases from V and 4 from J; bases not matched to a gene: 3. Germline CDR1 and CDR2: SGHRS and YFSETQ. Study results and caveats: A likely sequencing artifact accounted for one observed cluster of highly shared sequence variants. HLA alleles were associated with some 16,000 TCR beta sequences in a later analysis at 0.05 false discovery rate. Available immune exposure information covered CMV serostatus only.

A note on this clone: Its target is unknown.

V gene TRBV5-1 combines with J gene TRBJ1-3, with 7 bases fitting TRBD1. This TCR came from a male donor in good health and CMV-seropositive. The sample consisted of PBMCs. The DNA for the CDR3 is TGCGCCAGCAGGACAGGGTACGGAAACACCATATATTTT. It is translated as CASRTGYGNTIYF.